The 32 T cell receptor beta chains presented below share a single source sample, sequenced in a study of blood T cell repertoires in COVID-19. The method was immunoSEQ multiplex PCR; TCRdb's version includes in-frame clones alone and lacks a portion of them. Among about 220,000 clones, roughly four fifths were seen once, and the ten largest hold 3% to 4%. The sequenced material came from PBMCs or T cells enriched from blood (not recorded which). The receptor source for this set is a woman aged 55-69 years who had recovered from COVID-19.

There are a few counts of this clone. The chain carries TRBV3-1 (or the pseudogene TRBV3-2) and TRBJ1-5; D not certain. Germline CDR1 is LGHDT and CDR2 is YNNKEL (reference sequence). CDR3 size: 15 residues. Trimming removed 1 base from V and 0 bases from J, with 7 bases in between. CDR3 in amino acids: CASSQGPHSNQPQHF. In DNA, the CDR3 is TGTGCCAGCAGCCAAGGTCCCCATAGCAATCAGCCCCAGCATTTT.

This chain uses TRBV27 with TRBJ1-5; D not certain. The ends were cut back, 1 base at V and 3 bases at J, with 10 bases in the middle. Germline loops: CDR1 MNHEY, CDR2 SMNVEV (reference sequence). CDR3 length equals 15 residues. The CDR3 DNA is TGTGCCAGCAGTTTATTGGCACAGCCCAATCAGCCCCAGCATTTT. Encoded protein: CASSLLAQPNQPQHF.

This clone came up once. The CDR3 sequence is CASRDRVRSGNQPQHF. The CDR3 DNA follows: TGTGCCAGTAGGGACAGGGTCCGGTCGGGCAATCAGCCCCAGCATTTT. This chain uses TRBV19 with TRBJ1-5, with 8 bases that match TRBD1. The V gene end was trimmed by 6 bases and the J gene end by 2 bases; junction bases not matched to a gene: 9. Germline loops: CDR1 LNHDA, CDR2 SQIVND (reference sequence). The CDR3 sequence is 16 residues long.

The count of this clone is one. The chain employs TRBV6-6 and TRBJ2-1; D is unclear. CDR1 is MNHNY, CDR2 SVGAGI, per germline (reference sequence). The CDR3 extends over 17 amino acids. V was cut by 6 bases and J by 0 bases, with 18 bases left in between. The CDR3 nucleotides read TGTGCCAGCAGCCGACCTGTTGGCGGAAGCTCCTACAATGAGCAGTTCTTC. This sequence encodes CASSRPVGGSSYNEQFF.

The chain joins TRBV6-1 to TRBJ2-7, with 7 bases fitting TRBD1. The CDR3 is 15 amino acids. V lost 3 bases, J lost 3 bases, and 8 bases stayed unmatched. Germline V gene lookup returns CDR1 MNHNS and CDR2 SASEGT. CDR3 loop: CASSEGPGGNYEQYF. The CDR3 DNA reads TGTGCCAGCAGTGAGGGGCCAGGGGGTAACTACGAGCAGTACTTC.

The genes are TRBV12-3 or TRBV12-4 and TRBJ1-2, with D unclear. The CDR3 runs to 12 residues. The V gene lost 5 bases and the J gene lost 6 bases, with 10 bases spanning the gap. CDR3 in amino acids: CASSGQAHGYTF. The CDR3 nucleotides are TGTGCCAGCAGTGGTCAGGCCCATGGCTACACCTTC.

As DNA, the CDR3 is TGCGCCAGCAGCCAAGGGCTAGCGGCGCTCTACGAGCAGTACTTC. It yields the protein CASSQGLAALYEQYF. V and J are TRBV4-1 and TRBJ2-7; 7 positions match TRBD2. This CDR3 comprises 15 residues. Germline CDR1 and CDR2: MGHRA and YSYEKL. Trimming at V came to 1 base and at J to 3 bases, leaving 6 bases not matched to a gene.

The CDR3 reads CASSEQGNEQETQYF. CDR3 DNA: TGTGCCAGCAGCGAGCAGGGAAACGAACAAGAGACCCAGTACTTC. This chain uses TRBV11-2 with TRBJ2-5; a weak D match, TRBD1 (5 bases). This CDR3 has 15 residues. The V gene lost 5 bases and the J gene lost 2 bases, with 15 bases spanning the gap. The germline CDR1 and CDR2 sequences are SGHAT and FQNNGV.

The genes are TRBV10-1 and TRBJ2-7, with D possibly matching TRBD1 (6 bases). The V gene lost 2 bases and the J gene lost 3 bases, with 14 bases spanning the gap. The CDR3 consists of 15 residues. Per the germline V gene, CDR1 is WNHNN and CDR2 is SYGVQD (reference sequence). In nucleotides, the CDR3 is TGCGCCAGCAGTGAGCCGGACAGTTCCTTCTACGAGCAGTACTTC. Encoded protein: CASSEPDSSFYEQYF.

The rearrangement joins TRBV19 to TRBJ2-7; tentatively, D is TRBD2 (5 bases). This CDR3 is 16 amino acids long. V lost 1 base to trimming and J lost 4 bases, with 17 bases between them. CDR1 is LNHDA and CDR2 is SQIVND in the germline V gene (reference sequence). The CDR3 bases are TGTGCCAGTAGTATAGGTCCGGCTAGCCGGGCGTACGAGCAGTACTTC. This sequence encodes CASSIGPASRAYEQYF.

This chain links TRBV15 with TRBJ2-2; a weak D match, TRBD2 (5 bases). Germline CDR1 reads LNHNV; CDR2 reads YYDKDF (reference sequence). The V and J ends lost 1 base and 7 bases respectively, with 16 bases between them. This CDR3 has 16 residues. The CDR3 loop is CATSRVPAIRGGELFF. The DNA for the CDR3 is TGTGCCACCAGCAGAGTTCCGGCTATTCGGGGCGGGGAGCTGTTTTTT.

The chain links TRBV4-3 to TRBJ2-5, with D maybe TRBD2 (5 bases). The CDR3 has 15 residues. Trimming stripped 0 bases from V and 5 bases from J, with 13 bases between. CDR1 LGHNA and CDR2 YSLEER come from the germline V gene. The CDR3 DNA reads TGCGCCAGCAGCCAAGATTGGAATAGCGTGGAGACCCAGTACTTC. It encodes CASSQDWNSVETQYF.

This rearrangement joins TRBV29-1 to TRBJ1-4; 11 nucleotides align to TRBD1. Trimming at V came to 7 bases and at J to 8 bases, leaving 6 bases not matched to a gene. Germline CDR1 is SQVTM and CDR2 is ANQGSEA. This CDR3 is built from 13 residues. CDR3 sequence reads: CSGGTGGGEKLFF. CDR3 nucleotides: TGCAGCGGTGGGACAGGGGGAGGCGAAAAACTGTTTTTT.

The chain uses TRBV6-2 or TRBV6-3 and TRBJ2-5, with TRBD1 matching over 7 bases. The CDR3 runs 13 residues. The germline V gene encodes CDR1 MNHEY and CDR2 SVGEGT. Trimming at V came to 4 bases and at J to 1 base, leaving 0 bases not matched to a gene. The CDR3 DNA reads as TGTGCCAGCAGTTGGGACAGCCAAGAGACCCAGTACTTC. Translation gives CASSWDSQETQYF.

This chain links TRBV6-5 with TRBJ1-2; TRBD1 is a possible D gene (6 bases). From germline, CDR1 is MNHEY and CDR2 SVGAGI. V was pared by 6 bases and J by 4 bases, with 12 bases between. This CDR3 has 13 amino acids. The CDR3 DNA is TGTGCCAGCAGGGCCAGGGGTCTCTATGGCTACACCTTC. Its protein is CASRARGLYGYTF.

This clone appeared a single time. The CDR3 bases are TGTGCCAGCAGCTTAGATGGAGCGGGAGGGGAGCAGTTCTTC. This sequence encodes CASSLDGAGGEQFF. The chain carries TRBV11-3 and TRBJ2-1; 10 bases map to TRBD2. Germline V gene data show CDR1 as SGHNT and CDR2 as YENEEA. V was pared by 0 bases and J by 10 bases, with 3 bases of the junction left unmatched. The CDR3 runs 14 residues.

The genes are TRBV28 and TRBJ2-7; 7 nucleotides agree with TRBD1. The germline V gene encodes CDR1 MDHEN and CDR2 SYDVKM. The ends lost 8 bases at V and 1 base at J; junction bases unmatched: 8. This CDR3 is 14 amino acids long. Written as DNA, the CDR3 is TGTGCCAGCCGCCCGCCGGGACAGTCCTACGAGCAGTACTTC. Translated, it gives CASRPPGQSYEQYF.

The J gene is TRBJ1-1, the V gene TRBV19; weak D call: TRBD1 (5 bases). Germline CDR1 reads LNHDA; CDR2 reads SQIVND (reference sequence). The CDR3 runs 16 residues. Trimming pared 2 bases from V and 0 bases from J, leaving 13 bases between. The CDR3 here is CASSISDSHMNTEAFF. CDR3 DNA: TGTGCCAGTAGTATATCTGACAGTCATATGAACACTGAAGCTTTCTTT.

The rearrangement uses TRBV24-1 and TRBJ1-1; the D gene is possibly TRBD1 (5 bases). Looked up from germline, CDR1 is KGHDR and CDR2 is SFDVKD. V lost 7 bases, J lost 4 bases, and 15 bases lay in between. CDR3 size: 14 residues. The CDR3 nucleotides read TGTGCCACCAGGGCTGGGGGGGGGACCACTGAAGCTTTCTTT. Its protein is CATRAGGGTTEAFF.

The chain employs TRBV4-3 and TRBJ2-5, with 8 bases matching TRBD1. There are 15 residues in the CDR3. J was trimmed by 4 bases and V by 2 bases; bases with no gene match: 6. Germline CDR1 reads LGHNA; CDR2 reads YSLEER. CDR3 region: CASSQSLDRGETQYF. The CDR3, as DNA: TGCGCCAGCAGCCAAAGCCTCGACAGGGGAGAGACCCAGTACTTC.

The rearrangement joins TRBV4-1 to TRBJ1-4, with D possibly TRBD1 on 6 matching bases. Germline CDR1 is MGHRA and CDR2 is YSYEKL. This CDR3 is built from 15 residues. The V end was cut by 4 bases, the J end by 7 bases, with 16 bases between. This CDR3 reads CASSLRDNNPEKLFF. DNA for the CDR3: TGCGCCAGCAGCCTCCGGGACAATAATCCTGAAAAACTGTTTTTT.

The CDR3 spells CASRSTGGNQPQHF. CDR3 nucleotides: TGTGCCAGCAGATCCACAGGTGGCAATCAGCCCCAGCATTTT. The chain links TRBV6-5 to TRBJ1-5; possibly TRBD1 for D (5 bases). There are 14 residues in the CDR3. Germline V gives CDR1 MNHEY, CDR2 SVGAGI. Trimming removed 6 bases from V and 2 bases from J, with 11 bases in between.

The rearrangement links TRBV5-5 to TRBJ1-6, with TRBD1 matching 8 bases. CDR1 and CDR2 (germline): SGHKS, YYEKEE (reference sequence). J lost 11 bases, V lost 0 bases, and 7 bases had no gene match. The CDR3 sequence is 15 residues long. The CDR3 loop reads CASSLETGDITPLHF. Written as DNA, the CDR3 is TGTGCCAGCAGCTTGGAGACAGGGGATATTACACCCCTCCACTTT.

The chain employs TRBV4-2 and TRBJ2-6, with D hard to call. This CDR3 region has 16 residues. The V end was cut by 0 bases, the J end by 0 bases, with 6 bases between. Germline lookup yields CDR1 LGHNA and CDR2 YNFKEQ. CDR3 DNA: TGTGCCAGCAGCCAAGAGGCACCCTCTGGGGCCAACGTCCTGACTTTC. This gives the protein CASSQEAPSGANVLTF.

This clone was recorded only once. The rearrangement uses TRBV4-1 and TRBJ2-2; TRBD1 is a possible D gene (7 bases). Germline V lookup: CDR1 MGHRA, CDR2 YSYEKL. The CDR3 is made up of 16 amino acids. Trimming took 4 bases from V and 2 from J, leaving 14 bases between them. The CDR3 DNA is TGCGCCAGCAGCCTCGGGGGACAGATTAACACCGGGGAGCTGTTTTTT. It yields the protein CASSLGGQINTGELFF.

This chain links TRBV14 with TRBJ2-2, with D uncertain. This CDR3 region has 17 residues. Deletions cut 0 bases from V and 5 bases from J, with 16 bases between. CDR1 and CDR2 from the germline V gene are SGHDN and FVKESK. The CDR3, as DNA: TGTGCCAGCAGCCAAGAATTTCCACTAACATATACCGGGGAGCTGTTTTTT. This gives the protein CASSQEFPLTYTGELFF.

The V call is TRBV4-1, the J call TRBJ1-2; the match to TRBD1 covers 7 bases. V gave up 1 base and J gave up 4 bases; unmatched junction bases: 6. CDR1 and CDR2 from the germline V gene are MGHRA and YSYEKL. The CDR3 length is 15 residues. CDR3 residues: CASSQGYRGSYGYTF. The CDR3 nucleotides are TGCGCCAGCAGCCAAGGATACAGGGGAAGCTATGGCTACACCTTC.

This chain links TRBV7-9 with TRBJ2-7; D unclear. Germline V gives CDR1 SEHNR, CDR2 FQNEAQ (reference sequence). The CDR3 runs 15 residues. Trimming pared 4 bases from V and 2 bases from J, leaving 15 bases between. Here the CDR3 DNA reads TGTGCCAGCAGCTCGACGGGTTCCCTCGCCTACGAGCAGTACTTC. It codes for CASSSTGSLAYEQYF.

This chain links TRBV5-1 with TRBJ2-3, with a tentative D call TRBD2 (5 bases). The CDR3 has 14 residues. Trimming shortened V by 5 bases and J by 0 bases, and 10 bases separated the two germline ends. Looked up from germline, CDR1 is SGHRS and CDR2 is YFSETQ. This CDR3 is CASREEASTDTQYF. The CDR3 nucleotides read TGCGCCAGCAGGGAGGAGGCCAGCACAGATACGCAGTATTTT.

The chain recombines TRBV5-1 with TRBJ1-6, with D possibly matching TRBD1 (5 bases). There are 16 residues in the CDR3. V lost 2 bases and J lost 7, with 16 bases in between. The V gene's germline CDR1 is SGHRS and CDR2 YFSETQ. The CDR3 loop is CASSLGSGTGNSPLHF. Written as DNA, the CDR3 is TGCGCCAGCAGCTTAGGTTCAGGGACTGGCAATTCACCCCTCCACTTT.

CDR3: CASSEVRRRGTDTQYF. The CDR3 DNA is TGTGCCAGCAGTGAAGTGAGGCGCCGGGGCACAGATACGCAGTATTTT. The chain carries TRBV2 and TRBJ2-3; D is uncertain. The germline V and J ends were trimmed by 1 base and 1 base, with 12 bases remaining between them. Germline V gene sequence: CDR1 SNHLY, CDR2 FYNNEI. The CDR3 has 16 amino acids.

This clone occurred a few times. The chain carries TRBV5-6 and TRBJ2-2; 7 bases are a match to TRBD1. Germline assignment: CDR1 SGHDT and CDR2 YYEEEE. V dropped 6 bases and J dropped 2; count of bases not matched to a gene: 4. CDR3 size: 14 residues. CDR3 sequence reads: CASTTGVNTGELFF. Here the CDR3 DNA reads TGTGCCAGCACCACAGGGGTTAACACCGGGGAGCTGTTTTTT.